The TCR beta chain under discussion was sequenced for a study of cytomegalovirus exposure and HLA in healthy donors. Nominal health characterized the donors when sampled, though unrecorded immune exposures were likely. PCR used 60 Vbeta primers and 13 Jbeta primers. Measured with immunoSEQ multiplex PCR; TCRdb has only the in-frame clones, and not every one. The sample shows about 150,000 clones, roughly 80% of them seen only once. Findings and limits, study-wide: TCR beta chains numbering under 200 were designated cytomegalovirus-associated. Reported performance of the classifier showed diagnosis of cytomegalovirus status with high specificity and sensitivity.

Of note for this clone: As yet, its antigen is unknown.

This receptor was taken from a boy younger than 10 in good health and CMV-seronegative. The specimen sequenced was PBMCs.

The CDR3 DNA follows: TGTGCCAGCAGCCAAGCCGGACCTCTAGCGGCGGAATCCGGGGATACGCAGTATTTT. Translating it yields CASSQAGPLAAESGDTQYF. The chain couples TRBV14 to TRBJ2-3; the match to TRBD2 covers 7 bases. The CDR3 is made up of 19 amino acids. Per germline, CDR1 SGHDN and CDR2 FVKESK. J gave up 6 bases and V 1 base, and 19 bases lay outside the gene matches. Combining the CDR3 with reference TRBV14 and TRBJ2-3 gives the whole variable domain EAGVTQFPSHSVIEKGQTVTLRCDPISGHDNLYWYRRVMGKEIKFLLHFVKESKQDESGMPNNRFLAERTGGTYSTLKVQPAELEDSGVYFCASSQAGPLAAESGDTQYFGPGTRLTVL.